These 12 T cell receptor beta chains were sequenced from one sample in a study of blood T cell repertoires in COVID-19. The table came from immunoSEQ multiplex PCR; TCRdb's copy has only in-frame clones and leaves some out. The profile shows under 300,000 clones, 86% of them singletons. The sequenced material came from peripheral blood. These receptors were obtained from a woman in her 30s with active or convalescent COVID-19.

The chain is built from TRBV5-4 and TRBJ2-1; possibly TRBD2 for D (5 bases). CDR3 length: 14 amino acids. Germline V lookup: CDR1 SGHNT, CDR2 YYREEE (reference sequence). Trimming shortened V by 0 bases and J by 8 bases, and 12 bases separated the two germline ends. The CDR3 coding sequence is TGTGCCAGCAGCTTGGATTTAGCGACGGATGAGCAGTTCTTC. Translating it yields CASSLDLATDEQFF.

The chain is built from TRBV5-1 and TRBJ1-1; D perhaps matches TRBD1 (5 bases). Germline CDR1 SGHRS, CDR2 YFSETQ. V lost 3 bases to trimming and J lost 4 bases, with 10 bases between them. The CDR3 is 13 amino acids. The CDR3 DNA reads TGCGCCAGCAGCTCGCAGGGTACCACTGAAGCTTTCTTT. It yields the protein CASSSQGTTEAFF.

J is TRBJ2-3 and V is TRBV19; TRBD1 matches 9 bases. There are 14 residues in the CDR3. Germline V gene data show CDR1 as LNHDA and CDR2 as SQIVND (reference sequence). J was trimmed by 6 bases and V by 6 bases; bases with no gene match: 7. CDR3 protein: CASREQGAGDTQYF. CDR3 sequence (DNA): TGTGCCAGTAGGGAACAGGGGGCGGGGGATACGCAGTATTTT. The whole variable domain, remainder taken from reference TRBV19 and TRBJ2-3, is DGGITQSPKYLFRKEGQNVTLSCEQNLNHDAMYWYRQDPGQGLRLIYYSQIVNDFQKGDIAEGYSVSREKKESFPLTVTSAQKNPTAFYLCASREQGAGDTQYFGPGTRLTVL.

This chain joins TRBV11-2 and TRBJ1-2; TRBD1 aligns across 7 bases. The CDR3 has 12 amino acids. Germline V gives CDR1 SGHAT, CDR2 FQNNGV. J was trimmed by 5 bases and V by 5 bases; bases with no gene match: 2. CDR3 protein: CASSRTGYGYTF. The CDR3 nucleotides are TGTGCCAGCAGCCGGACAGGTTATGGCTACACCTTC.

This sequence joins TRBV30 and TRBJ1-2, with 9 bases matching TRBD1. The CDR3 runs 14 residues. Germline V gives CDR1 GTSNPN, CDR2 SVGIG (reference sequence). J gave up 8 bases and V 5 bases, and 12 bases lay outside the gene matches. In nucleotides, the CDR3 is TGTGCCTGGGAGTGGGGACAGGGTTCGGGAGGCTACACCTTC. Translated, it gives CAWEWGQGSGGYTF.

The gene calls are TRBV5-1 and TRBJ2-7; D gene ambiguous. The CDR3 contains 14 residues. V lost 0 bases to trimming and J lost 3 bases, with 10 bases between them. Germline CDR1 reads SGHRS; CDR2 reads YFSETQ. The CDR3 bases are TGCGCCAGCAGCTTGGCCCTCGGTATCTACGAGCAGTACTTC. Translated, it gives CASSLALGIYEQYF.

The J gene is TRBJ2-1, the V gene TRBV29-1; 7 bases line up with TRBD2. CDR3 length: 15 amino acids. The V gene's germline CDR1 is SQVTM and CDR2 ANQGSEA. The V gene end was trimmed by 6 bases and the J gene end by 3 bases; junction bases not matched to a gene: 11. CDR3 sequence (DNA): TGCAGCGTAGCCCCCGGGACTAATTTCTACAATGAGCAGTTCTTC. Encoded protein: CSVAPGTNFYNEQFF.

The rearrangement joins TRBV11-1 to TRBJ2-3; the D gene is possibly TRBD2 (5 bases). This CDR3 spans 16 amino acids. Trimming stripped 2 bases from V and 1 base from J, with 13 bases between. The V gene's germline CDR1 is SGHAT and CDR2 FQDESV (reference sequence). The CDR3 loop is CASSLPAGAGTDTQYF. Written as DNA, the CDR3 is TGTGCCAGCAGCTTACCGGCGGGTGCTGGCACAGATACGCAGTATTTT.

The V call is TRBV5-8, the J call TRBJ2-2, with 7 bases aligning to TRBD1. Germline CDR1 SGHTS, CDR2 YDEGEE. This CDR3 has 15 amino acids. The V gene end was trimmed by 3 bases and the J gene end by 0 bases; junction bases not matched to a gene: 2. The CDR3 sequence: CASSWGTANTGELFF. The DNA of the CDR3 is TGTGCCAGCAGCTGGGGGACAGCGAACACCGGGGAGCTGTTTTTT.

The chain links TRBV3-1 (or the pseudogene TRBV3-2) to TRBJ1-1, with D perhaps TRBD1 (5 bases). CDR3 length: 14 amino acids. Deletions cut 1 base from V and 2 bases from J, with 8 bases between. Germline V gene sequence: CDR1 LGHDT, CDR2 YNNKEL (reference sequence). CDR3 in DNA: TGTGCCAGCAGCCAAGGGGGGGGAAACACTGAAGCTTTCTTT. As protein: CASSQGGGNTEAFF.

The V and J genes are TRBV9 and TRBJ2-3, with 9 positions matching TRBD2. V lost 3 bases and J lost 5; bases outside the gene matches: 10. Germline V gene data show CDR1 as SGDLS and CDR2 as YYNGEE. The CDR3 extends over 16 amino acids. The CDR3 is CASSGMAGGAGDTQYF. CDR3 DNA: TGTGCCAGCAGCGGCATGGCGGGGGGGGCAGGAGATACGCAGTATTTT.

The chain links TRBV20-1 to TRBJ2-1; D uncertain. Germline CDR1 and CDR2: DFQATT and SNEGSKA (reference sequence). The V gene lost 1 base and the J gene lost 10 bases, with 8 bases spanning the gap. The CDR3 extends over 11 amino acids. The CDR3 DNA reads as TGCAGTGCTAGAGTGGCTAGGGAGCAGTTCTTC. Translation gives CSARVAREQFF.